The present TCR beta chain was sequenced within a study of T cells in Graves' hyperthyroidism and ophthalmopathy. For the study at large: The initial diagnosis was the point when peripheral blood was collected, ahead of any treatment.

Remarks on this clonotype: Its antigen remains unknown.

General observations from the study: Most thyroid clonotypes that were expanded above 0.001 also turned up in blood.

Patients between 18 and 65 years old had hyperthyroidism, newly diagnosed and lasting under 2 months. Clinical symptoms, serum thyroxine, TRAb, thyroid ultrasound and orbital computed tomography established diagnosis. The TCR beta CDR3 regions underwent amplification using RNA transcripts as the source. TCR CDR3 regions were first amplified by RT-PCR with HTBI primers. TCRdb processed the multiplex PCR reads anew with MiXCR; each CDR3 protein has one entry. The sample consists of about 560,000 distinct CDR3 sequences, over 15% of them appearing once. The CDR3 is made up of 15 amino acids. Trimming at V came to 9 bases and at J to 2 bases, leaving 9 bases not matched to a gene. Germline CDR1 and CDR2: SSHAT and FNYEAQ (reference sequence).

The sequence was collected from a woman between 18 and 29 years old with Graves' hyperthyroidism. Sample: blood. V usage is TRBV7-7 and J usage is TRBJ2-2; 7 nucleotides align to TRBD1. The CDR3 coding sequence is TGTGCCAGTTCGCCGACAGGGATTAACACCGGGGAGCTGTTTTTT. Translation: CASSPTGINTGELFF.